The following is a T cell receptor (beta chain) sequence with its context. Its antigen is not known. Assay: immunoSEQ multiplex PCR; the TCRdb copy retains only in-frame clones and omits some. The table records 75,000 to 100,000 clones, approximately 80% of them present only once. These data come from a study of OX40 agonist ivuxolimab in advanced cancers. The ends were cut back, 6 bases at V and 2 bases at J, with 9 bases in the middle. This CDR3 has 13 amino acids. Looked up from germline, CDR1 is MNHEY and CDR2 is SMNVEV (reference sequence). Baseline was the first blood sampling point, followed by cycle 4 day 1 and cycle 7 day 1. Overall study results and limits: No determination was made of the antigen specificity of the expanded peripheral T cells.

The starting material was CD4+ or CD8+ T cells sorted from blood, obtained in a trial of the OX40 agonist ivuxolimab. This chain connects TRBV27 to TRBJ2-3, with D uncertain. The receptor was isolated from an adult with an advanced solid tumor such as melanoma, head and neck, liver or kidney cancer. CDR3 nucleotides: TGTGCCAGCAGAAGATCCGTCACAGATACGCAGTATTTT. This codes for CASRRSVTDTQYF.